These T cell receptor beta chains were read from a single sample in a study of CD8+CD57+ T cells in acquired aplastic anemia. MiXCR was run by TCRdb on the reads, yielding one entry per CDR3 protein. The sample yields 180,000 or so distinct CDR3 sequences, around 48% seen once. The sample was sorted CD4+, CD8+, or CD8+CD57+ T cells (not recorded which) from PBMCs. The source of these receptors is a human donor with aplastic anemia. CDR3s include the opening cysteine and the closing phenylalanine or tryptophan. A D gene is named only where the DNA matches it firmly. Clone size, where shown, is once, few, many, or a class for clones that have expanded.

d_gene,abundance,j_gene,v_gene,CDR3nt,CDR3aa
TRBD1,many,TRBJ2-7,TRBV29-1,TGCAGCGTTATACAGGGGGCGGACGAGCAGTACTTC,CSVIQGADEQYF
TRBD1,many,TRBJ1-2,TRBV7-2,TGTGCCAGCAGCTTAGCGTCAGGGGGCGGATATGGCTACACCTTC,CASSLASGGGYGYTF
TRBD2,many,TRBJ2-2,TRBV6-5,TGTGCCAGCAGTTACGGCGGGGGTGGCACCGGGGAGCTGTTTTTT,CASSYGGGGTGELFF
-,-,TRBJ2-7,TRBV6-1,TGTGCCAGCAACAAAGGGGTCGACAATACTGAGCAGTACTTC,CASNKGVDNTEQYF
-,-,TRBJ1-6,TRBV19,TGTGCCAGTAGTAACCCAGGGATTTCACCCCTCCACTTT,CASSNPGISPLHF
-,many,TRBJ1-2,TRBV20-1,TGCAGTGCTAGAGGCGAAGGGAACTATGGCTACACCTTC,CSARGEGNYGYTF
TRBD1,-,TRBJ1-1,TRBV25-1,TGTGCCAGCAGTTTAAACAGGGGGGACACTGAAGCTTTCTTT,CASSLNRGDTEAFF
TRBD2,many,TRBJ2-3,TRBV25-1,TGTGCCAGCAGCCGCGGGGGAACATGGGCAGATACGCAGTATTTT,CASSRGGTWADTQYF
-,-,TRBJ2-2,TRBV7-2,TGCGCCAGCAGGTATTCCGAGGAGCTGTTTTTT,CASRYSEELFF
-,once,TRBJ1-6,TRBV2,TGTGCCAGAGCTAGCGGGGGGGCCTATAATTCACCCCTCCACTTT,CARASGGAYNSPLHF
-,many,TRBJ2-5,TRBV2,TGTGCCAGCAGTCCGGCCCGGGGCCAAGAGACCCAGTACTTC,CASSPARGQETQYF
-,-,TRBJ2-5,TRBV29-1,TGCAGCGTTGAAAATCGAGAACAAGAGACCCAGTACTTC,CSVENREQETQYF
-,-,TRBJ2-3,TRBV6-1,TGTGCCAGCAGTGGCGGGCCGCCAGATACGCAGTATTTT,CASSGGPPDTQYF
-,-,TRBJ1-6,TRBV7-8,TGTGCCAGCAGAGGGGCTTCCGCCTCACCCCTCCACTTT,CASRGASASPLHF
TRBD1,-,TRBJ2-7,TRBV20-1,TGCAGTGCGTGGCCAGCAGGACAGGGAGGCTACGAGCAGTACTTC,CSAWPAGQGGYEQYF
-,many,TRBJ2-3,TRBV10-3,TGTGCCATCAGTGACCTGGGGGGTTGGGATACGCAGTATTTT,CAISDLGGWDTQYF
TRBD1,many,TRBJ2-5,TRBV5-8,TGTGCCAGCAGCTCAAGGACAGGGGGCGTAGAGACCCAGTACTTC,CASSSRTGGVETQYF
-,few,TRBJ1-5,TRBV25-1,TGTGCCAGCAGTGGGGTGGGGTATAGCAATCAGCCCCAGCATTTT,CASSGVGYSNQPQHF
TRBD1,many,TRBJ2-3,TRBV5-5,TGTGCCAGCAGCTCCGACAGGGTAGGCACAGATACGCAGTATTTT,CASSSDRVGTDTQYF
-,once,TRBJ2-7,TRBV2,TGTGCCATCACCCCCCTCGTCGACTACGAGCAGTACTTC,CAITPLVDYEQYF
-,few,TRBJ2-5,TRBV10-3,TGTGCCATCAGTGAGGATGGTTTGGAGACCCAGTACTTC,CAISEDGLETQYF
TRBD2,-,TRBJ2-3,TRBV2,TGTGCCAGTCGGGTTGGACTAGTAACAGATACGCAGTATTTT,CASRVGLVTDTQYF
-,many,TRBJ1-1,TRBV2,TGTGCCAGCAGTGAACCGAAAGTTTCAGGGAACACTGAAGCTTTCTTT,CASSEPKVSGNTEAFF
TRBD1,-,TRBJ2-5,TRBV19,TGTGCCAGTAGTGCCGGGACAGGGGTTGCGTGGGAGACCCAGTACTTC,CASSAGTGVAWETQYF
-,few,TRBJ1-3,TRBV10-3,TGTGCCATCTCTTGGAGTTCTGGAAACACCATATATTTT,CAISWSSGNTIYF
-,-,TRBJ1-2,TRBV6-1,TGTGCCAGCAGTGTACTAGCCGGGGCAGCTAACTATGGCTACACCTTC,CASSVLAGAANYGYTF
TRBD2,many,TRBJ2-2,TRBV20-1,TGCAGTGCTAGATTAGGCGGGGGTACGGGCACCGGGGAGCTGTTTTTT,CSARLGGGTGTGELFF
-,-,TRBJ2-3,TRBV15,TGTGCCACCAGCAGAGATAAGGGGGGGCCAGATACGCAGTATTTT,CATSRDKGGPDTQYF
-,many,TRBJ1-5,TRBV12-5,TGTGCTAGTGGTTGGGGGACTGTTAGCAATCAGCCCCAGCATTTT,CASGWGTVSNQPQHF
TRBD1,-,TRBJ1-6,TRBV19,TGTGCCACCCGGGACAGGCTTCCTTCACCCCTCCACTTT,CATRDRLPSPLHF
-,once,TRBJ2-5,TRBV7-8,TGTGCCAGCAGCTTACGACAGCTTCAAGAGACCCAGTACTTC,CASSLRQLQETQYF
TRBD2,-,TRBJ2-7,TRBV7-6,TGTGCCAGCAGCTTTCTCGGACTAGCTAACGAGCAGTACTTC,CASSFLGLANEQYF
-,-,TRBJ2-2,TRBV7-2,TGTGCCAGCACCACAAGGGCCGGGGAGCTGTTTTTT,CASTTRAGELFF
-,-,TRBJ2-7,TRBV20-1,TGCAGTGCTAGAGGGGGATCTCCCTACGAGCAGTACTTC,CSARGGSPYEQYF
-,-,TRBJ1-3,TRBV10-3,TGTGCCATCAGTGACGGGGGTTCAGGAAACACCATATATTTT,CAISDGGSGNTIYF